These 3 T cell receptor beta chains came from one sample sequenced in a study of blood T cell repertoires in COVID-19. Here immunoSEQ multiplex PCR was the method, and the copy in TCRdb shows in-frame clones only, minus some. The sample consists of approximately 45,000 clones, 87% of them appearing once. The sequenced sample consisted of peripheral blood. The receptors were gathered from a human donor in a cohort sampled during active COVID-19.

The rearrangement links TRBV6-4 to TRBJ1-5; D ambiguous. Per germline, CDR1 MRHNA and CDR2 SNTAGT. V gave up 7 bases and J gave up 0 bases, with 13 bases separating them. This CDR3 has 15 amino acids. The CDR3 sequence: CASNAEQGSNQPQHF. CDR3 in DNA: TGTGCCAGCAATGCGGAACAAGGTAGCAATCAGCCCCAGCATTTT.

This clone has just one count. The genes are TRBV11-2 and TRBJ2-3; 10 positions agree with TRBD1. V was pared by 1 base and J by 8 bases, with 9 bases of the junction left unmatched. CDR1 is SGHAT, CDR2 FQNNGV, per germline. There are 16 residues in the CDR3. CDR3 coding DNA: TGTGCCAGCAGCTTAGTTGGGACAGGGGTTTTGGGTACGCAGTATTTT. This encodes CASSLVGTGVLGTQYF.

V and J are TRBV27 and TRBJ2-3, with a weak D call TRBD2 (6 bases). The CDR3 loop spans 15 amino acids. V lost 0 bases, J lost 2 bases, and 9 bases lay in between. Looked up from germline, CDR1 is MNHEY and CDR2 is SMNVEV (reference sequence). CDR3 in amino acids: CASSLSGGVTDTQYF. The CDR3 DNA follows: TGTGCCAGCAGTTTATCTGGCGGGGTCACAGATACGCAGTATTTT.